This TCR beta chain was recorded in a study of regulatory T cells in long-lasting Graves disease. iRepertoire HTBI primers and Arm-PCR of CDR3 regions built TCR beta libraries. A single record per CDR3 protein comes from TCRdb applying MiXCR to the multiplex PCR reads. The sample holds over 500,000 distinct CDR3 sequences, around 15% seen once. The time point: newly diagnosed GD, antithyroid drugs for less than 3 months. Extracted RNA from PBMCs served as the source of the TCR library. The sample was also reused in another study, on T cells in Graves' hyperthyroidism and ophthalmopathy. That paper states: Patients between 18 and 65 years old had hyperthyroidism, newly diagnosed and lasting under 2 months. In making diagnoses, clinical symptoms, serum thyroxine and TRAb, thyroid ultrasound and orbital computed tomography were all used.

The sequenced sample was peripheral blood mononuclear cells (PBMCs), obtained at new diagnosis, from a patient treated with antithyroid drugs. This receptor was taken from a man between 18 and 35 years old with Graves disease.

CDR3 in DNA: TGCGCCAGCAGCCCACAAACCACAGATACGCAGTATTTT. This sequence encodes CASSPQTTDTQYF. The chain employs TRBV4-1 and TRBJ2-3; D not certain. Germline V CDR1 and CDR2: MGHRA, YSYEKL. Trimming left V 4 bases short and J 2 bases short, with 7 bases between. The CDR3 contains 13 residues.